Following are 12 T cell receptor beta chains from one sample sequenced in a study of blood T cell repertoires in COVID-19. Produced via immunoSEQ multiplex PCR; TCRdb's table is partial and in-frame only. Among 200,000 to 300,000 clones listed, 85% to 90% were seen once. The sequencing input was peripheral blood. The receptors were sampled from a woman aged 35 to 49 with acute or convalescent COVID-19.

CDR3 loop: CASSQVANHRGNTIYF. The CDR3 region has the DNA TGCGCCAGCAGCCAAGTCGCTAACCACCGGGGAAACACCATATATTTT. The rearrangement joins TRBV4-1 to TRBJ1-3, with unresolved D. Deletions cut 1 base from V and 4 bases from J, with 14 bases between. The CDR3 has 16 residues. Germline assignment: CDR1 MGHRA and CDR2 YSYEKL.

This clone appeared a single time. The chain carries TRBV3-1 (or the pseudogene TRBV3-2) and TRBJ1-4, with D unresolved. The ends were cut back, 0 bases at V and 8 bases at J, with 16 bases in the middle. The CDR3 is 16 amino acids. Germline V lookup: CDR1 LGHDT, CDR2 YNNKEL (reference sequence). CDR3 in DNA: TGTGCCAGCAGCCAAGATCTAGCCCGGGAAGGGGAAAAACTGTTTTTT. Translated: CASSQDLAREGEKLFF.

CDR3 DNA sequence: TGTGCCAGCAGCCAAGGGAGGGAGACCCAGTACTTC. This translates into CASSQGRETQYF. V gene TRBV7-9 combines with J gene TRBJ2-5; TRBD2 is a possible D gene (6 bases). The CDR3 consists of 12 residues. Deletions cut 5 bases from V and 5 bases from J, with 9 bases between. Germline CDR1 SEHNR, CDR2 FQNEAQ (reference sequence).

V and J are TRBV2 and TRBJ1-2; weak D call: TRBD1 (6 bases). Trimming removed 0 bases at V and 5 bases at J, with 13 bases between. This CDR3 is built from 15 residues. Germline lookup yields CDR1 SNHLY and CDR2 FYNNEI. The CDR3: CASSEATGGAYGYTF. CDR3 DNA sequence: TGTGCCAGCAGTGAAGCTACGGGGGGGGCGTATGGCTACACCTTC. Full variable domain (rest looked up from reference TRBV2 and TRBJ1-2): EPEVTQTPSHQVTQMGQEVILRCVPISNHLYFYWYRQILGQKVEFLVSFYNNEISEKSEIFDDQFSVERPDGSNFTLKIRSTKLEDSAMYFCASSEATGGAYGYTFGSGTRLTVV.

The chain recombines TRBV9 with TRBJ2-3; 11 positions match TRBD1. This CDR3 region has 15 residues. V lost 7 bases and J lost 5; bases outside the gene matches: 9. CDR1 and CDR2 (germline): SGDLS, YYNGEE. DNA for the CDR3: TGTGCCAGCCGAAACCGGGACAGGGGGGAAGATACGCAGTATTTT. Protein sequence: CASRNRDRGEDTQYF.

V gene TRBV2 combines with J gene TRBJ2-1, with TRBD2 matching 9 bases. CDR3 length: 17 residues. The V segment lost 3 bases and the J segment 9 bases; nucleotides outside the gene matches: 15. Germline loops: CDR1 SNHLY, CDR2 FYNNEI. CDR3 region: CASSEIVGGGAGSEQFF. In nucleotides, the CDR3 is TGTGCCAGCAGTGAGATAGTAGGCGGGGGGGCCGGTTCTGAGCAGTTCTTC.

The rearrangement joins TRBV11-2 to TRBJ1-1; the match to TRBD1 covers 8 bases. The ends lost 1 base at V and 3 bases at J; junction bases unmatched: 1. Germline V gene lookup returns CDR1 SGHAT and CDR2 FQNNGV. This CDR3 has 14 residues. CDR3 in amino acids: CASSLGTGHTEAFF. CDR3 sequence (DNA): TGTGCCAGCAGCTTAGGGACAGGGCACACTGAAGCTTTCTTT.

J is TRBJ2-5 and V is TRBV4-1; 9 bases are shared with TRBD2. Per the germline V gene, CDR1 is MGHRA and CDR2 is YSYEKL. J gave up 1 base and V 0 bases, and 12 bases lay outside the gene matches. The CDR3 has 19 amino acids. The CDR3 spells CASSQDGGWASGTQETQYF. The CDR3 nucleotides read TGCGCCAGCAGCCAAGATGGAGGGTGGGCTAGCGGGACCCAAGAGACCCAGTACTTC.

The chain employs TRBV9 and TRBJ1-6; 9 nucleotides match TRBD1. The V and J ends lost 6 bases and 10 bases, in that order; junction bases with no gene match: 5. Germline V CDR1 and CDR2: SGDLS, YYNGEE. There are 13 residues in the CDR3. DNA of the CDR3: TGTGCCAGCAATGAAGGACAGGGGTCACCCCTCCACTTT. It codes for CASNEGQGSPLHF.

The count of this clone is one. The V and J genes are TRBV18 and TRBJ1-6; no definite D call. The germline V gene encodes CDR1 KGHSH and CDR2 LQKENI. The CDR3 is made up of 14 amino acids. V was trimmed by 3 bases and J by 9 bases, leaving 12 bases between them. The CDR3 DNA sequence: TGTGCCAGCTCACCTCCGCCCCTGAGTTCACCCCTCCACTTT. Its translation: CASSPPPLSSPLHF.

This clone was seen only a few times. The gene calls are TRBV2 and TRBJ1-5; the match to TRBD1 covers 7 bases. Germline loops: CDR1 SNHLY, CDR2 FYNNEI. This CDR3 comprises 15 residues. J lost 0 bases, V lost 6 bases, and 5 bases had no gene match. In DNA form, the CDR3 reads TGTGCCAGCAGACAGGGGACTGCTAGCAATCAGCCCCAGCATTTT. The encoded protein is CASRQGTASNQPQHF.

V usage is TRBV4-1 and J usage is TRBJ2-1; TRBD1 agrees at 9 bases. Germline CDR1 and CDR2: MGHRA and YSYEKL. The junction had 2 bases not matched to a gene; V was cut back by 3 bases and J by 2 bases. The CDR3 runs 15 residues. CDR3 DNA sequence: TGCGCCAGCAGCCATGGACAGGGGCCCTACAATGAGCAGTTCTTC. Amino acids: CASSHGQGPYNEQFF.